The 29 T cell receptor beta chains in this list originate from one sample, sequenced in a study of T-cell memory formation after mild COVID-19. TCRdb reprocessed the 5' RACE reads with MiXCR, giving one entry per CDR3 protein. The sample contains hundreds of thousands of distinct CDR3 sequences, around 27% of which appear only once. Sequenced sample: PBMCs or a T cell subset sorted from them (not recorded which). The receptor source for this set is an adult woman who had mild COVID-19 (a few samples of this study predate the infection). Cell type and time point are not known.

This chain joins TRBV30 and TRBJ2-1, with 9 bases lining up with TRBD2. V was clipped by 4 bases and J by 4 bases; unmatched bases: 20. The CDR3 sequence is 19 residues long. Looked up from germline, CDR1 is GTSNPN and CDR2 is SVGIG (reference sequence). CDR3: CAWTSGKFSRLAEYNEQFF. The DNA for the CDR3 is TGTGCCTGGACATCAGGGAAATTCAGTCGACTAGCGGAATACAATGAGCAGTTCTTC.

CDR3 protein: CSALSLARGGEAFF. As DNA, the CDR3 is TGCAGTGCTCTAAGCCTCGCTCGGGGAGGTGAAGCTTTCTTT. V and J are TRBV20-1 and TRBJ1-1; D is unclear. This CDR3 spans 14 amino acids. Germline V lookup: CDR1 DFQATT, CDR2 SNEGSKA (reference sequence). V was cut by 5 bases and J by 7 bases, with 20 bases left in between.

The chain carries TRBV5-1 and TRBJ2-5; D perhaps matches TRBD2 (6 bases). V lost 7 bases to trimming and J lost 2 bases, with 12 bases between them. This CDR3 region has 13 residues. Germline V gives CDR1 SGHRS, CDR2 YFSETQ. CDR3 sequence (DNA): TGCGCCAGCGCCGAGGCGGGACAAGAGACCCAGTACTTC. This sequence encodes CASAEAGQETQYF.

This rearrangement joins TRBV12-3 or TRBV12-4 to TRBJ2-7; 10 nucleotides line up with TRBD1. J was trimmed by 7 bases and V by 2 bases; bases with no gene match: 8. There are 15 residues in the CDR3. The CDR3 sequence: CASSLRQGASGEQYF. CDR3 DNA: TGTGCCAGCAGTTTAAGACAGGGGGCCTCGGGAGAGCAGTACTTC.

This sequence joins TRBV7-6 and TRBJ1-5; a weak D match, TRBD1 (6 bases). Germline V lookup: CDR1 SGHVS, CDR2 FNYEAQ. Trimming took off 5 bases at V and 3 bases at J, with 11 bases between the two ends. The CDR3 is 14 residues long. CDR3 in amino acids: CASSPGQLNQPQHF. CDR3 bases: TGTGCCAGCAGCCCTGGACAGCTCAATCAGCCCCAGCATTTT.

The V and J genes are TRBV6-2 or TRBV6-3 and TRBJ2-2; D may be TRBD1 (6 bases). CDR3 length: 14 residues. Germline values: CDR1 MNHEY, CDR2 SVGEGT. V was clipped by 6 bases and J by 0 bases, with 8 bases between them. This CDR3 is CASRKGANTGELFF. The CDR3, as DNA: TGTGCCAGCAGGAAGGGGGCGAACACCGGGGAGCTGTTTTTT.

The chain employs TRBV18 and TRBJ2-5; TRBD2 matches at 8 bases. The J segment lost 5 bases and the V segment lost 2 bases, leaving 10 bases of the junction unmatched. Germline V gene sequence: CDR1 KGHSH, CDR2 LQKENI. The CDR3 covers 16 residues. CDR3 in DNA: TGTGCCAGCTCACCAGGTCCCAGCGGGAGCCGGGAGACCCAGTACTTC. Encoded protein: CASSPGPSGSRETQYF.

The chain recombines TRBV5-5 with TRBJ2-6; D not resolved. The CDR3 spans 16 residues. Germline CDR1 reads SGHKS; CDR2 reads YYEKEE (reference sequence). The germline V and J ends were trimmed by 4 bases and 1 base, with 12 bases remaining between them. CDR3 sequence reads: CASSRLVSSGANVLTF. CDR3 bases: TGTGCCAGCAGCCGCTTGGTATCATCTGGGGCCAACGTCCTGACTTTC. Full variable domain (rest looked up from reference TRBV5-5 and TRBJ2-6): DAGVTQSPTHLIKTRGQQVTLRCSPISGHKSVSWYQQVLGQGPQFIFQYYEKEERGRGNFPDRFSARQFPNYSSELNVNALLLGDSALYLCASSRLVSSGANVLTFGAGSRLTVL.

V and J are TRBV12-3 or TRBV12-4 and TRBJ2-7; 9 nucleotides agree with TRBD1. The CDR3 covers 16 residues. V was pared by 8 bases and J by 3 bases, with 14 bases of the junction left unmatched. The CDR3 spells CASAPQQGAYFYEQYF. The CDR3, as DNA: TGTGCCAGCGCACCCCAACAGGGGGCTTACTTCTACGAGCAGTACTTC.

The chain couples TRBV5-1 to TRBJ2-7; TRBD2 agrees at 12 bases. Trimming cost V 3 bases and J 5 bases; bases outside gene matches: 18. The CDR3 spans 19 residues. CDR1 is SGHRS and CDR2 is YFSETQ in the germline V gene. CDR3 in amino acids: CASSSSTSGGSLTVHEQYF. As DNA, the CDR3 is TGCGCCAGCAGCTCTTCGACTAGCGGGGGTTCTCTAACCGTCCACGAGCAGTACTTC. Filled out from reference TRBV5-1 and TRBJ2-7, the complete variable domain reads KAGVTQTPRYLIKTRGQQVTLSCSPISGHRSVSWYQQTPGQGLQFLFEYFSETQRNKGNFPGRFSGRQFSNSRSEMNVSTLELGDSALYLCASSSSTSGGSLTVHEQYFGPGTRLTVT.

The gene calls are TRBV3-1 and TRBJ2-7; D gene uncertain. V lost 3 bases, J lost 2 bases, and 11 bases lay in between. The CDR3 is 14 residues long. In germline, CDR1 is LGHDT, CDR2 YNNKEL (reference sequence). The CDR3 DNA reads TGTGCCAGCAGCCAGGGTGGCGGCCCCTACGAGCAGTACTTC. It yields the protein CASSQGGGPYEQYF.

This chain joins TRBV29-1 and TRBJ1-2, with a tentative D call TRBD1 (5 bases). CDR1 and CDR2 from the germline V gene are SQVTM and ANQGSEA. This CDR3 is 11 amino acids long. V dropped 4 bases and J dropped 6 bases, with 9 bases sitting between them. CDR3 region: CSVGQGHGYTF. The CDR3 nucleotides read TGCAGCGTTGGGCAGGGTCATGGCTACACCTTC.

This clonotype was found a few times. CDR3 sequence (DNA): TGCGCCAGCAGCTTGGTCGCAGGGGGCGCTTTCACTGAAGCTTTCTTT. Translating it yields CASSLVAGGAFTEAFF. V gene TRBV5-1 combines with J gene TRBJ1-1, with 8 positions matching TRBD1. J lost 4 bases, V lost 0 bases, and 8 bases had no gene match. Germline-derived CDR1 and CDR2 are SGHRS and YFSETQ. There are 16 residues in the CDR3.

This clonotype has a handful of counts. The chain carries TRBV29-1 and TRBJ2-7; weak D call: TRBD1 (5 bases). Deletions cut 2 bases from V and 4 bases from J, with 12 bases between. Germline V gene data show CDR1 as SQVTM and CDR2 as ANQGSEA. This CDR3 contains 13 residues. The CDR3 DNA sequence: TGCAGCGTTGAACCGCCAGGGCAGTACGAGCAGTACTTC. This gives the protein CSVEPPGQYEQYF.

The chain uses TRBV12-3 or TRBV12-4 and TRBJ2-3; D ambiguous. Trimming took 6 bases from V and 2 from J, leaving 12 bases between them. CDR3 length: 14 residues. For the CDR3, the DNA is TGTGCCAGCAGCCCGCGGCGAAACACAGATACGCAGTATTTT. Translation gives CASSPRRNTDTQYF.

This clonotype was picked up a small number of times. This chain joins TRBV14 and TRBJ1-1; D might be TRBD1 (5 bases). V lost 2 bases and J 0 bases, leaving 10 bases between the germline ends. CDR1 and CDR2 from the germline V gene are SGHDN and FVKESK. The CDR3 is 15 amino acids. The CDR3 DNA sequence: TGTGCCAGCAGCCAACTGGGACGGATGAACACTGAAGCTTTCTTT. Encoded protein: CASSQLGRMNTEAFF.

CDR3 nucleotides: TGTGCCAGCAGCGTAAACCGGGACAACGAGCAGTACTTC. This codes for CASSVNRDNEQYF. The V call is TRBV7-9, the J call TRBJ2-7, with D perhaps matching TRBD1 (6 bases). Germline assignment: CDR1 SEHNR and CDR2 FQNEAQ (reference sequence). The length of the CDR3 is 13 residues. V lost 5 bases, J lost 5 bases, and 13 bases lay in between.

The chain combines TRBV14 with TRBJ1-1; no reliable D call. V was clipped by 2 bases and J by 4 bases, with 14 bases between them. Germline loops: CDR1 SGHDN, CDR2 FVKESK. The CDR3 sequence is 15 residues long. The CDR3 region has the DNA TGTGCCAGCAGCCAACAGGTCATAAAGGGCACTGAAGCTTTCTTT. This sequence encodes CASSQQVIKGTEAFF.

The chain couples TRBV7-9 to TRBJ2-5; 9 bases are shared with TRBD2. J lost 7 bases, V lost 1 base, and 7 bases had no gene match. Germline lookup yields CDR1 SEHNR and CDR2 FQNEAQ (reference sequence). This CDR3 region has 15 residues. The CDR3 loop is CASSLVLAGSGTQYF. The CDR3 DNA reads TGTGCCAGCAGCTTAGTCCTAGCGGGGTCTGGGACCCAGTACTTC.

The rearrangement joins TRBV29-1 to TRBJ2-1; no clear D. CDR1 is SQVTM, CDR2 ANQGSEA, per germline. This CDR3 has 12 residues. Deletions cut 6 bases from V and 6 bases from J, with 12 bases between. Here the CDR3 DNA reads TGCAGCGTATATAGACCGTCCAATGAGCAGTTCTTC. Residues: CSVYRPSNEQFF.

Remarks on this clonotype: Germline is not matched at one junction end, which may reflect a read error. V gene TRBV7-7 combines with J gene TRBJ2-7, with 9 bases aligning to TRBD1. The CDR3 totals 15 residues. The V gene's germline CDR1 is SSHAT and CDR2 FNYEAQ (reference sequence). The CDR3 DNA sequence: TGTGCTAGCAGCGCAGGACAGGGGAGCTCCTACGAGCAGTACTTC. This translates into CASSAGQGSSYEQYF.

The CDR3: CASSWPGRAGNTIYF. The CDR3 DNA sequence: TGTGCCAGCAGCTGGCCTGGCAGGGCCGGAAACACCATATATTTT. The rearrangement links TRBV12-3 or TRBV12-4 to TRBJ1-3; a possible D gene is TRBD1 (5 bases). The CDR3 is 15 residues long. V lost 6 bases and J lost 4, with 16 bases in between.

This clonotype was seen more than once but under ten times. This chain connects TRBV5-6 to TRBJ2-7; TRBD1 aligns across 7 bases. CDR1 SGHDT and CDR2 YYEEEE come from the germline V gene. V dropped 1 base and J dropped 0; count of bases not matched to a gene: 4. This CDR3 has 15 residues. CDR3 nucleotides: TGTGCCAGCAGCTTGAGACAGGGCTACTCCTACGAGCAGTACTTC. This sequence encodes CASSLRQGYSYEQYF.

This clonotype was found a few times. The rearrangement uses TRBV2 and TRBJ2-7, with 7 bases aligning to TRBD2. The CDR3 consists of 15 residues. CDR1 and CDR2 (germline): SNHLY, FYNNEI. Losses at the gene ends were 6 bases for V and 2 bases for J; bases not matched to a gene: 10. The CDR3: CASSHSAGVAYEQYF. The CDR3 region has the DNA TGTGCCAGCAGCCACAGCGCGGGAGTCGCCTACGAGCAGTACTTC. The whole variable domain, filled in from reference TRBV2 and TRBJ2-7, reads EPEVTQTPSHQVTQMGQEVILRCVPISNHLYFYWYRQILGQKVEFLVSFYNNEISEKSEIFDDQFSVERPDGSNFTLKIRSTKLEDSAMYFCASSHSAGVAYEQYFGPGTRLTVT.

The gene calls are TRBV20-1 and TRBJ2-1; maybe TRBD2 (7 bases). CDR1 DFQATT and CDR2 SNEGSKA come from the germline V gene (reference sequence). V lost 0 bases and J 9 bases, leaving 18 bases between the germline ends. The length of the CDR3 is 15 residues. The CDR3 here is CSARDGRESRGEQFF. CDR3 bases: TGCAGTGCTAGAGATGGGCGGGAGTCCAGGGGTGAGCAGTTCTTC.

The gene calls are TRBV18 and TRBJ1-5; 7 nucleotides agree with TRBD1. V shed 4 bases, J shed 0 bases, and the junction held 6 bases outside the gene matches. Germline V gene lookup returns CDR1 KGHSH and CDR2 LQKENI. CDR3 length: 16 amino acids. DNA for the CDR3: TGTGCCAGCTCACTTGGGGACAGTAATAGCAATCAGCCCCAGCATTTT. Amino acids: CASSLGDSNSNQPQHF.

This clonotype was seen just once. The rearrangement uses TRBV27 and TRBJ1-1; D remains ambiguous. Germline V CDR1 and CDR2: MNHEY, SMNVEV (reference sequence). This CDR3 has 14 residues. The V end lost 0 bases, the J end lost 1 base, and 6 bases lay between the germline ends. CDR3 sequence (DNA): TGTGCCAGCAGTTTATCGGATTGGAACACTGAAGCTTTCTTT. Amino acids: CASSLSDWNTEAFF.

This clonotype was recorded a few times. The rearrangement joins TRBV15 to TRBJ2-5, with 11 nucleotides matching TRBD2. With 3 bases clipped from V and 3 bases from J, the junction kept 9 bases outside the gene matches. Germline V gene lookup returns CDR1 LNHNV and CDR2 YYDKDF (reference sequence). This CDR3 comprises 17 residues. The CDR3 loop reads CATSSSPTSGGKETQYF. CDR3 sequence (DNA): TGTGCCACCAGCAGCTCTCCCACTAGCGGGGGTAAAGAGACCCAGTACTTC.

The gene calls are TRBV5-6 and TRBJ1-1; the D is unclear. Trimming removed 4 bases at V and 3 bases at J, with 13 bases between. Germline CDR1 SGHDT, CDR2 YYEEEE. The CDR3 loop spans 14 amino acids. CDR3 nucleotides: TGTGCCAGCAGCCTCTCTGGACGGTACACTGAAGCTTTCTTT. It encodes CASSLSGRYTEAFF.